The present TCR beta chain was sequenced within a study of early T cells in non-severe SARS-CoV-2 infection. This clonotype was recorded many times. One entry per CDR3 protein results from TCRdb running MiXCR on the 5' RACE reads. This sample carries 30,000 or so distinct CDR3 sequences, under 7.5% of them seen once, and the ten largest clones take under 3.5%. The sequencing input was whole blood. The source is an adult who was a healthcare worker with PCR-confirmed SARS-CoV-2 infection or an uninfected control (not recorded which).

CDR3 loop: CASSSRQVDTQYF. The CDR3 DNA reads as TGTGCCAGCAGTTCCAGACAGGTAGATACGCAGTATTTT. The chain joins TRBV6-2 or TRBV6-3 to TRBJ2-3; a possible D gene is TRBD1 (6 bases). The germline V gene has CDR1 MNHEY and CDR2 SVGEGT. This CDR3 is 13 amino acids long. Trimming cost V 4 bases and J 5 bases, with 10 bases left between them.